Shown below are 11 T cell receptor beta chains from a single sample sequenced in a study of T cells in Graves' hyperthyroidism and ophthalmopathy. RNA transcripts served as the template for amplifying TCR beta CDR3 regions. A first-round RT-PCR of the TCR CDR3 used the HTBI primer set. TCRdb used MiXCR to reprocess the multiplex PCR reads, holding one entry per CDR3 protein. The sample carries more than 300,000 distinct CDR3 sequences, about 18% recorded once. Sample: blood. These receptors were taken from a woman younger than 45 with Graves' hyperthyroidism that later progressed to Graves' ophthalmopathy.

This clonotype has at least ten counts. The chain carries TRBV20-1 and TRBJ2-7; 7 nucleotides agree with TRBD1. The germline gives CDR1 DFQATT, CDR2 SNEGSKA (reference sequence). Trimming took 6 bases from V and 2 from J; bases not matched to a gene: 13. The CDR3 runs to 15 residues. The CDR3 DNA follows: TGCAGTGCCCCTCCAAGGGGGCTACCGACCTACGAGCAGTACTTC. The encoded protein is CSAPPRGLPTYEQYF.

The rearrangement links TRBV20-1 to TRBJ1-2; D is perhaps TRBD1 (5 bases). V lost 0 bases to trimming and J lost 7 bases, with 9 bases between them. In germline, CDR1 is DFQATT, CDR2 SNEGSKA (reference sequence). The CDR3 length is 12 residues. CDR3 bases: TGCAGTGCTAGAGATCCAGGGACTGGCTACACCTTC. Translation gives CSARDPGTGYTF.

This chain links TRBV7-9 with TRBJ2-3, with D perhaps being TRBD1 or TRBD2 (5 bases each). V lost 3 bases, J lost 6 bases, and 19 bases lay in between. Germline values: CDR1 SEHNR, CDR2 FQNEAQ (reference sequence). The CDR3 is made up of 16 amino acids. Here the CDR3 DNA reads TGTGCCAGCAGCTTGGGGCGCGGGCCGCCTACGGATACGCAGTATTTT. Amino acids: CASSLGRGPPTDTQYF.

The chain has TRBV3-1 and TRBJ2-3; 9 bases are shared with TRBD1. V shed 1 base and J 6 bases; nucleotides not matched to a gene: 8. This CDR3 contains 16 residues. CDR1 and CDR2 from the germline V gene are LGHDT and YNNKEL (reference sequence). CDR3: CASSQVAQGAADTQYF. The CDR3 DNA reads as TGTGCCAGCAGCCAAGTTGCACAGGGGGCGGCGGATACGCAGTATTTT.

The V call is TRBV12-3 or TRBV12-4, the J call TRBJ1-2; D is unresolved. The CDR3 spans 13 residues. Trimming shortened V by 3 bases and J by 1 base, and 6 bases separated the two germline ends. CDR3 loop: CASSFGHNYGYTF. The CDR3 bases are TGTGCCAGCAGTTTCGGGCATAACTATGGCTACACCTTC.

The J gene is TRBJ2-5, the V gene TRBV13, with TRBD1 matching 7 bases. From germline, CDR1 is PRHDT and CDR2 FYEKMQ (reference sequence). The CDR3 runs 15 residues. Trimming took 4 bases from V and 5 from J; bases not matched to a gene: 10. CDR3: CASSSRQGMGETQYF. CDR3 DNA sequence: TGTGCCAGCAGCTCCAGACAGGGAATGGGCGAGACCCAGTACTTC.

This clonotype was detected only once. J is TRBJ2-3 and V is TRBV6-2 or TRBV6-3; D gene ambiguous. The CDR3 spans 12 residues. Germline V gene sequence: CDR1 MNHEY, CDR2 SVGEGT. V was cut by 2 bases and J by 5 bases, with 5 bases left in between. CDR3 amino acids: CASSYLQDTQYF. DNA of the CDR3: TGTGCCAGCAGTTACCTTCAAGATACGCAGTATTTT.

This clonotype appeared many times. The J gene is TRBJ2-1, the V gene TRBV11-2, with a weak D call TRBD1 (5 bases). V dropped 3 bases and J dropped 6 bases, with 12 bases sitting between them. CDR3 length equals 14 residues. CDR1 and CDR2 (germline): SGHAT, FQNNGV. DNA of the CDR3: TGTGCCAGCAGCTTTGACAGTTCTGGCAATGAGCAGTTCTTC. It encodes CASSFDSSGNEQFF.

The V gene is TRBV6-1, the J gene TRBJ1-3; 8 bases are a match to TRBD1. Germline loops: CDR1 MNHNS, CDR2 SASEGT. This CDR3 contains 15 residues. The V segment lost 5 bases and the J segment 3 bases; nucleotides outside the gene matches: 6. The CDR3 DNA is TGTGCCAGCAGTTTGACAGGGGCTCGTGGAAACACCATATATTTT. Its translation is CASSLTGARGNTIYF.

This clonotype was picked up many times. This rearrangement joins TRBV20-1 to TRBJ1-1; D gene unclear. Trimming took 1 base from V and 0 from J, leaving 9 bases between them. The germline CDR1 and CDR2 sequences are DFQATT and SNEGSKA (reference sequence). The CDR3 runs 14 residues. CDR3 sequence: CSARVLRLNTEAFF. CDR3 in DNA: TGCAGTGCTAGAGTTTTACGGCTGAACACTGAAGCTTTCTTT.

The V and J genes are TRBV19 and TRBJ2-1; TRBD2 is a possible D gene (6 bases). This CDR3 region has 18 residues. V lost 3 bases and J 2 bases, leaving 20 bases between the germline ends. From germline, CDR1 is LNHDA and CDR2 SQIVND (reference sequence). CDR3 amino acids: CASSILAGRGPTYNEQFF. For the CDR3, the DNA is TGTGCCAGTAGTATTCTGGCTGGGCGGGGTCCCACCTACAATGAGCAGTTCTTC. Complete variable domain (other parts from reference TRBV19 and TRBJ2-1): DGGITQSPKYLFRKEGQNVTLSCEQNLNHDAMYWYRQDPGQGLRLIYYSQIVNDFQKGDIAEGYSVSREKKESFPLTVTSAQKNPTAFYLCASSILAGRGPTYNEQFFGPGTRLTVL.